The rows below give T cell receptor beta chains drawn from one sample of a study of shared clonotypes between healthy human individuals. Generated by immunoSEQ multiplex PCR, the TCRdb table keeps only in-frame clones and is missing some. The profile covers roughly 1 million clones, with about four fifths appearing a single time and about 0.52% taken by the ten largest. The material sequenced was memory CD4+ T cells from PBMCs. These receptors originate from a young man in good health. Some clones in this sample may be carry-over from other donors' samples. The CDR3 runs from the conserved cysteine through the conserved F or W. Each record gives: clone size, J gene, V gene, D gene, CDR3 protein, CDR3 DNA. A D gene is named only where the DNA matches it firmly. Expanded clones are given a class, and other clones once, few, many or no size at all.

. TRBJ2-1 TRBV2 TRBD1 CASRQGSSYNEQFF TGTGCCAGCCGACAGGGGAGCTCCTACAATGAGCAGTTCTTC
. TRBJ2-1 TRBV5-6 TRBD1 CASSVGDREQFF TGTGCCAGCAGCGTGGGGGACAGAGAGCAGTTCTTC
few TRBJ2-1 TRBV18 . CASSPPVGGTGYNEQFF TGTGCCAGCTCACCACCAGTAGGGGGGACGGGGTACAATGAGCAGTTCTTC
. TRBJ2-5 TRBV7-9 . CASSLVETQYF TGTGCCAGCAGCTTGGTAGAGACCCAGTACTTC
. TRBJ1-2 TRBV7-9 . CASSLERGSHYGYTF TGTGCCAGCAGCTTAGAGCGGGGTTCCCACTATGGCTACACCTTC
few TRBJ2-7 TRBV19 TRBD1 CATQTGFHEQYF TGTGCCACACAGACAGGGTTCCACGAGCAGTACTTC
once TRBJ1-4 TRBV9 TRBD1 CASSTRTGKNEKLFF TGTGCCAGCAGCACCCGGACAGGGAAGAATGAAAAACTGTTTTTT
. TRBJ2-1 TRBV7-2 . CASSLRLYPIDEQFF TGTGCCAGCAGCTTACGCCTCTACCCCATCGATGAGCAGTTCTTC
. TRBJ2-5 TRBV7-3 TRBD2 CASSLTSGHQETQYF TGTGCCAGCAGCCTGACTAGCGGACACCAAGAGACCCAGTACTTC
. TRBJ2-7 TRBV29-1 . CSVGGVEQYF TGCAGCGTTGGCGGGGTTGAGCAGTACTTC
. TRBJ1-2 TRBV28 . CASSPEHSFRGGYTF TGTGCCAGCAGCCCAGAGCACAGCTTTAGAGGTGGCTACACCTTC
. TRBJ2-1 TRBV4-1 TRBD2 CASSQRLAGSYNEQFF TGCGCCAGCAGCCAAAGACTAGCGGGCTCCTACAATGAGCAGTTCTTC
once TRBJ2-2 TRBV5-6 . CASSFGGTGELFF TGTGCCAGCAGCTTTGGGGGAACCGGGGAGCTGTTTTTT
. TRBJ2-7 TRBV11-1 . CASSTWDTSYEQYF TGTGCCAGCAGCACTTGGGACACCAGCTACGAGCAGTACTTC
few TRBJ2-2 TRBV7-7 . CASSLSGPGELFF TGTGCCAGCAGCTTAAGCGGTCCCGGGGAGCTGTTTTTT
. TRBJ2-1 TRBV28 . CASSLRTPKVNEQFF TGTGCCAGCAGTCTGAGAACTCCGAAAGTCAATGAGCAGTTCTTC
once TRBJ2-1 TRBV5-4 TRBD2 CASSKTLGTSNEQFF TGTGCCAGCAGTAAAACCTTGGGGACTAGCAATGAGCAGTTCTTC
. TRBJ2-1 TRBV29-1 TRBD2 CSVDPSGSRGYYNEQFF TGCAGCGTTGACCCTAGCGGGAGTCGGGGTTACTACAATGAGCAGTTCTTC
. TRBJ2-3 TRBV5-1 . CASSLGHENTQYF TGCGCCAGCAGCTTGGGACATGAGAATACGCAGTATTTT
. TRBJ1-4 TRBV6-1 . CASREDRRKEKLFF TGTGCCAGCAGGGAGGATCGACGTAAGGAAAAACTGTTTTTT
. TRBJ2-7 TRBV11-3 TRBD2 CASSRGLASEQYF TGTGCCAGCAGCCGGGGACTAGCCTCCGAGCAGTACTTC
. TRBJ2-4 TRBV29-1 . CSVTSPTRVNIQYF TGCAGCGTCACATCGCCGACAAGAGTAAACATTCAGTACTTC
. TRBJ2-3 TRBV27 . CASRRIDTQYF TGTGCCAGCAGACGGATAGATACGCAGTATTTT
. TRBJ1-1 TRBV19 . CASSNYRVGEAFF TGTGCCAGTAGTAACTACAGGGTTGGGGAAGCTTTCTTT
. TRBJ2-1 TRBV5-4 TRBD1 CASSLPPGQGSNEQFF TGTGCCAGCAGTTTACCCCCGGGACAGGGGTCCAATGAGCAGTTCTTC
few TRBJ1-1 TRBV7-3 . CASSLQPGAEAFF TGTGCCAGCAGCTTACAACCGGGGGCTGAAGCTTTCTTT
. TRBJ1-5 TRBV28 . CASSFRQPQHF TGTGCCAGCAGTTTTCGGCAGCCCCAGCATTTT
many TRBJ2-1 TRBV27 . CASRRTGGSEQFF TGTGCCAGCAGGCGTACTGGGGGTTCCGAGCAGTTCTTC
. TRBJ2-3 TRBV2 TRBD2 CASIKPLAESTDTQYF TGTGCCAGCATAAAGCCACTAGCGGAGAGCACAGATACGCAGTATTTT
. TRBJ2-5 TRBV11-2 . CASSPTSLGVRETQYF TGTGCCAGCAGCCCCACTAGCCTGGGAGTAAGAGAGACCCAGTACTTC
. TRBJ2-1 TRBV7-3 TRBD2 CASSLSSGRANNEQFF TGTGCCAGCAGCTTGTCAAGCGGGAGGGCAAACAATGAGCAGTTCTTC
few TRBJ1-1 TRBV9 TRBD1 CASSGQTGLDTEAFF TGTGCCAGCAGCGGGCAGACAGGGCTCGACACTGAAGCTTTCTTT
. TRBJ1-2 TRBV14 TRBD1 CASSQGQGWYGYTF TGTGCCAGCAGCCAGGGACAGGGTTGGTATGGCTACACCTTC
. TRBJ2-7 TRBV5-1 TRBD2 CASRLASGRNYEQYF TGCGCCAGCAGGCTGGCTAGCGGGAGGAACTACGAGCAGTACTTC
. TRBJ2-1 TRBV28 TRBD2 CASSFGGYWQYNEQFF TGTGCCAGCAGTTTCGGGGGGTATTGGCAGTACAATGAGCAGTTCTTC
once TRBJ2-4 TRBV5-1 . CASSYLGVERESIQYF TGCGCCAGCAGCTATCTAGGGGTTGAGAGAGAGAGCATTCAGTACTTC
few TRBJ2-7 TRBV28 . CASMYRQTYEQYF TGTGCCAGCATGTACCGGCAGACCTACGAGCAGTACTTC
. TRBJ1-4 TRBV21-1 . CASSPTVGAGCEKLFF TGTGCCAGCAGCCCGACGGTGGGGGCGGGGTGTGAAAAACTGTTTTTT
. TRBJ1-2 TRBV12-5 . CASGAGQYYGYTF TGTGCTAGTGGTGCCGGACAGTACTATGGCTACACCTTC
. TRBJ1-1 TRBV7-9 . CASTYSGRETEAFF TGTGCCAGCACCTATTCGGGCAGGGAGACTGAAGCTTTCTTT
. TRBJ2-7 TRBV7-9 TRBD1 CASSVPGQGPLYEQYF TGTGCCAGCAGCGTGCCGGGACAGGGCCCTTTATACGAGCAGTACTTC
. TRBJ2-2 TRBV5-4 . CASSLGRGTNTGELFF TGTGCCAGCAGCTTGGGCAGGGGAACGAACACCGGGGAGCTGTTTTTT
. TRBJ2-1 TRBV11-3 . CASSLGLGQEQFF TGTGCCAGCAGCTTAGGATTGGGCCAAGAGCAGTTCTTC
. TRBJ1-1 TRBV9 . CASSNTGQTHTEAFF TGTGCCAGCAGCAACACAGGGCAGACCCACACTGAAGCTTTCTTT
. TRBJ1-2 TRBV6-5 TRBD1 CASTPAGGKNYTF TGTGCCAGCACCCCGGCAGGGGGCAAAAACTACACCTTC
. TRBJ2-3 TRBV5-1 TRBD1 CASSLDRGGTDTQYF TGCGCCAGCAGCTTGGACAGGGGAGGCACAGATACGCAGTATTTT
. TRBJ1-5 TRBV28 . CASSSSDSWSNQPQHF TGTGCCAGCAGTTCCTCCGATAGCTGGAGCAATCAGCCCCAGCATTTT
. TRBJ2-7 TRBV11-1 . CASSFTGFPIYEQYF TGTGCCAGCAGCTTCACAGGTTTTCCCATCTACGAGCAGTACTTC
. TRBJ2-6 TRBV29-1 TRBD1 CSVGGPGQGPGANVLTF TGCAGCGTGGGTGGACCGGGACAGGGACCTGGGGCCAACGTCCTGACTTTC
. TRBJ1-1 TRBV6-1 . CASSPTAIAQAFF TGTGCCAGCAGCCCGACGGCAATAGCCCAAGCTTTCTTT
. TRBJ1-1 TRBV5-6 . CASSLFPTAEAFF TGTGCCAGCAGCCTATTCCCGACAGCTGAAGCTTTCTTT
. TRBJ2-4 TRBV2 TRBD2 CASSERTSGPLAKNIQYF TGTGCCAGCAGTGAGAGGACTAGCGGGCCCCTAGCCAAAAACATTCAGTACTTC